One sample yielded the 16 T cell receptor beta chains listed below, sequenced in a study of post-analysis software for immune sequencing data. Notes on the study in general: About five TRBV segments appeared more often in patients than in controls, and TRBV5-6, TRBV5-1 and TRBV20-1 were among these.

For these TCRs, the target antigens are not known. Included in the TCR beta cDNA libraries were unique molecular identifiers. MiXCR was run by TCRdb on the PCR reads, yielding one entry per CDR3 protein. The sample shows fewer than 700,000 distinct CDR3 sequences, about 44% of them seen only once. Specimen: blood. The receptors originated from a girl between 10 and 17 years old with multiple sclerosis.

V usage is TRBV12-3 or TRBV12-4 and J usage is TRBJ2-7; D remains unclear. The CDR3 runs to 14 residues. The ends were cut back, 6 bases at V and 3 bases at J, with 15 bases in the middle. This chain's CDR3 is CASRMQTGDYEQYF. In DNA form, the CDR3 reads TGTGCCAGCAGAATGCAGACTGGAGACTACGAGCAGTACTTC.

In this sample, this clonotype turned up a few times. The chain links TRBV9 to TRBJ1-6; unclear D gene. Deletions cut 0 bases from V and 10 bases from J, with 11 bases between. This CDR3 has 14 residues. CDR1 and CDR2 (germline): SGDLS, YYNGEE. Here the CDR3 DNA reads TGTGCCAGCAGCGTAGACGGCCGTCGGTCACCCCTCCACTTT. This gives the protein CASSVDGRRSPLHF.

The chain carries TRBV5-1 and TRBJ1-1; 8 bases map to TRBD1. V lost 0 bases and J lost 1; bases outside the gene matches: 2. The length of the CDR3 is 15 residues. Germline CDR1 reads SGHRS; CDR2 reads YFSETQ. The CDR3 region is CASSLDRGANTEAFF. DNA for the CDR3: TGCGCCAGCAGCTTGGACAGGGGGGCGAACACTGAAGCTTTCTTT.

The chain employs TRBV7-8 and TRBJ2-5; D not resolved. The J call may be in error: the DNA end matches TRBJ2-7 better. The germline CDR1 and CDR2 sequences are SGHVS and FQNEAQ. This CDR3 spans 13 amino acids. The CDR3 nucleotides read TGTGCCAGCAGCTTGATCAAGAGGCACGAGCAGTACTTC. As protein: CASSLIKRHEQYF.

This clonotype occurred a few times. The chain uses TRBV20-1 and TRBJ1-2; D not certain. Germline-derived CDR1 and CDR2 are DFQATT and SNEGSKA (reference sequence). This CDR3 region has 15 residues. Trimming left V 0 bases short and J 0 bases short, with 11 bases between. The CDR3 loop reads CSARDATVANYGYTF. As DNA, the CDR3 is TGCAGTGCTAGAGACGCAACTGTAGCTAACTATGGCTACACCTTC.

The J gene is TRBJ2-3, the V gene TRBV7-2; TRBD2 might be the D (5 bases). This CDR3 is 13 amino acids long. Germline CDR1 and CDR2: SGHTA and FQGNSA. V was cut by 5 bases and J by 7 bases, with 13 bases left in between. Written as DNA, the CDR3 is TGTGCCAGCAGCCCGGGGTACCTAAATACGCAGTATTTT. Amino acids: CASSPGYLNTQYF.

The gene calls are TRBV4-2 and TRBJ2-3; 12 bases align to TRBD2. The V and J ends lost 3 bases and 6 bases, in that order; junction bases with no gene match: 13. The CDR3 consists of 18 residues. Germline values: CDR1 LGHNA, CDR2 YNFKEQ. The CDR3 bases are TGTGCCAGCAGCCAGGACGATAGACTAGCGGGGGTAGGGGATACGCAGTATTTT. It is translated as CASSQDDRLAGVGDTQYF.

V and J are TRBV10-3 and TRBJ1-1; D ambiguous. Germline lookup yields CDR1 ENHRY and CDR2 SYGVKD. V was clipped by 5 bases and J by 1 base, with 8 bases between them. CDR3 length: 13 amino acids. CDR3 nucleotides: TGTGCCATCAGTTTTGACAAGAACACTGAAGCTTTCTTT. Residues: CAISFDKNTEAFF.

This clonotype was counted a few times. CDR3 in amino acids: CASGGTALSGTYNEQFF. The CDR3 DNA sequence: TGTGCCAGCGGCGGGACGGCCCTTAGCGGGACGTACAATGAGCAGTTCTTC. The genes are TRBV2 and TRBJ2-1; 8 nucleotides agree with TRBD2. Trimming cost V 8 bases and J 4 bases; bases outside gene matches: 16. Germline assignment: CDR1 SNHLY and CDR2 FYNNEI. The CDR3 covers 17 residues.

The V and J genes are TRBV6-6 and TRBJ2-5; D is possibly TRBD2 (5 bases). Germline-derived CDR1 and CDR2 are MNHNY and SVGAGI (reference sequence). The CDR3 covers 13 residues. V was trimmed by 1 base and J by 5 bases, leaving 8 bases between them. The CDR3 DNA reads TGTGCCAGCAGTTACTTGGGAGAGGAGACCCAGTACTTC. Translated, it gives CASSYLGEETQYF.

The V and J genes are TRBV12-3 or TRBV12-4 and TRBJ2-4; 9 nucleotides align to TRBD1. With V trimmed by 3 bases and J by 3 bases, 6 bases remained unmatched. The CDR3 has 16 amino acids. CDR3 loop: CASSLGTGWFKNIQYF. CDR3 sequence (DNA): TGTGCCAGCAGTTTGGGGACAGGGTGGTTCAAAAACATTCAGTACTTC.

CDR3 sequence reads: CASAAAGIYNEQFF. The CDR3 nucleotides are TGTGCCAGCGCGGCAGCGGGTATCTACAATGAGCAGTTCTTC. The chain carries TRBV7-2 and TRBJ2-1; D possibly corresponds to TRBD2 (6 bases). The CDR3 runs 14 residues. The germline CDR1 and CDR2 sequences are SGHTA and FQGNSA. Trimming took off 8 bases at V and 3 bases at J, with 14 bases between the two ends.

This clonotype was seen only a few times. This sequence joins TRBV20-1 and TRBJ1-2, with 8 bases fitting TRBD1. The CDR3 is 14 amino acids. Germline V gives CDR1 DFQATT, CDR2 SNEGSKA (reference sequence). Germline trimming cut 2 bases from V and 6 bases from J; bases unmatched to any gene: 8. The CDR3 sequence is CSARKPQDRDGYTF. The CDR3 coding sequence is TGCAGTGCTAGAAAACCTCAGGACAGGGATGGCTACACCTTC.

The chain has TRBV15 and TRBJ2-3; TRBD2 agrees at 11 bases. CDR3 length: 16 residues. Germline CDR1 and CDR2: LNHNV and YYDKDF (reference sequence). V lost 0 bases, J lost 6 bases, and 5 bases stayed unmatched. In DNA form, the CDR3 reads TGTGCCACCAGCAGAGATCGTAGCGGGGGGGCCGATACGCAGTATTTT. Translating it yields CATSRDRSGGADTQYF.

The CDR3 region has the DNA TGTGCCATCAGCTTAGACAGGAACACTGAAGCTTTCTTT. Its protein product is CAISLDRNTEAFF. This chain links TRBV10-3 with TRBJ1-1, with a possible D match to TRBD1 (5 bases). Germline assignment: CDR1 ENHRY and CDR2 SYGVKD. V was pared by 6 bases and J by 1 base, with 9 bases between. The length of the CDR3 is 13 residues.

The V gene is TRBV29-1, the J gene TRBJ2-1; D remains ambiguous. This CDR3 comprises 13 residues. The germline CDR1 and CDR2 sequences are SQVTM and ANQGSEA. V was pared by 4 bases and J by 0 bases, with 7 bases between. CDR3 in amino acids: CSVADSSYNEQFF. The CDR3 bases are TGCAGCGTTGCAGACTCCTCCTACAATGAGCAGTTCTTC.